These T cell receptor beta chains were read from a single sample in a study of blood T cell repertoires in COVID-19. Clones were sequenced by immunoSEQ multiplex PCR, and TCRdb holds only the in-frame ones, with some missing. Among about 310,000 clones listed, 89% were seen once. The source material was PBMCs or T cells enriched from blood (not recorded which). The origin of the receptors is a woman aged 40 to 49 who had recovered from COVID-19. The CDR3 runs from the conserved cysteine through the conserved F or W. Each record gives: clone size, D gene, J gene, CDR3 length, V gene, CDR3 protein, CDR3 DNA. The D gene is left open where the match is weak. Clone size is stated in some rows and not others, as once, few, many or a class when expanded.

clone_size: -
d_call: -
j_call: TRBJ1-5
cdr3_length: 16
v_call: TRBV20-1
cdr3_aa: CSASGGALLDNQPQHF
cdr3_nt: TGCAGTGCTAGTGGCGGGGCCCTCCTAGACAATCAGCCCCAGCATTTT

clone_size: once
d_call: -
j_call: TRBJ1-2
cdr3_length: 12
v_call: TRBV5-4
cdr3_aa: CASKTANYGYTF
cdr3_nt: TGTGCCAGCAAAACAGCTAACTATGGCTACACCTTC

clone_size: -
d_call: -
j_call: TRBJ2-5
cdr3_length: 12
v_call: TRBV7-2
cdr3_aa: CASSFGVETQYF
cdr3_nt: TGTGCCAGCAGCTTTGGAGTTGAGACCCAGTACTTC

clone_size: -
d_call: TRBD1
j_call: TRBJ2-3
cdr3_length: 13
v_call: TRBV29-1
cdr3_aa: CSGSDRFADTQYF
cdr3_nt: TGCAGCGGATCGGACAGGTTCGCAGATACGCAGTATTTT

clone_size: -
d_call: TRBD2
j_call: TRBJ2-1
cdr3_length: 17
v_call: TRBV27
cdr3_aa: CASSHSGRPPAYNEQFF
cdr3_nt: TGTGCCAGCAGTCACAGCGGGAGGCCCCCCGCCTACAATGAGCAGTTCTTC

clone_size: -
d_call: TRBD2
j_call: TRBJ2-5
cdr3_length: 16
v_call: TRBV19
cdr3_aa: CASSGDSGRGQETQYF
cdr3_nt: TGTGCCAGTAGTGGGGACAGCGGGAGGGGACAAGAGACCCAGTACTTC

clone_size: -
d_call: -
j_call: TRBJ1-1
cdr3_length: 15
v_call: TRBV7-2
cdr3_aa: CASSLKRGMATEAFF
cdr3_nt: TGTGCCAGCAGCTTAAAACGGGGGATGGCCACTGAAGCTTTCTTT

clone_size: -
d_call: TRBD1
j_call: TRBJ1-6
cdr3_length: 16
v_call: TRBV5-1
cdr3_aa: CASSPNSGTVDSPLHF
cdr3_nt: TGCGCCAGCAGCCCGAATTCCGGGACAGTGGATTCACCCCTCCACTTT

clone_size: -
d_call: -
j_call: TRBJ2-1
cdr3_length: 13
v_call: TRBV5-4
cdr3_aa: CASSLVGGIEQFF
cdr3_nt: TGTGCCAGCAGCTTGGTAGGGGGTATTGAGCAGTTCTTC

clone_size: -
d_call: TRBD2
j_call: TRBJ2-1
cdr3_length: 15
v_call: TRBV7-2
cdr3_aa: CASREPGLAFNEQFF
cdr3_nt: TGTGCCAGCAGGGAACCGGGACTAGCGTTCAATGAGCAGTTCTTC

clone_size: -
d_call: TRBD2
j_call: TRBJ2-7
cdr3_length: 17
v_call: TRBV6-2/TRBV6-3
cdr3_aa: CASSYRPTSASLYEQYF
cdr3_nt: TGTGCCAGCAGTTACCGCCCAACTAGCGCCTCCTTATACGAGCAGTACTTC

clone_size: -
d_call: -
j_call: TRBJ1-5
cdr3_length: 16
v_call: TRBV19
cdr3_aa: CASSKTYSPPAQAQHF
cdr3_nt: TGTGCCAGTAGTAAAACCTACAGTCCCCCCGCCCAGGCCCAGCATTTT

clone_size: -
d_call: -
j_call: TRBJ2-4
cdr3_length: 12
v_call: TRBV3-1/TRBV3-2
cdr3_aa: CASSQDLNIQYF
cdr3_nt: TGTGCCAGCAGCCAAGACTTGAACATTCAGTACTTC

clone_size: -
d_call: -
j_call: TRBJ1-5
cdr3_length: 13
v_call: TRBV5-6
cdr3_aa: CASSWGTTGSQHF
cdr3_nt: TGTGCCAGCAGCTGGGGTACAACGGGAAGCCAGCATTTT

clone_size: -
d_call: TRBD2
j_call: TRBJ2-1
cdr3_length: 15
v_call: TRBV11-3
cdr3_aa: CASSPAGVSYNEQFF
cdr3_nt: TGTGCCAGCAGCCCAGCGGGAGTCTCCTACAATGAGCAGTTCTTC

clone_size: -
d_call: TRBD2
j_call: TRBJ2-3
cdr3_length: 15
v_call: TRBV10-2
cdr3_aa: CASTQLAGGGDTQYF
cdr3_nt: TGCGCCAGCACTCAACTAGCGGGGGGCGGAGATACGCAGTATTTT

clone_size: few
d_call: TRBD1
j_call: TRBJ2-7
cdr3_length: 15
v_call: TRBV5-1
cdr3_aa: CASSVGTALGYEQYF
cdr3_nt: TGCGCCAGCAGCGTCGGGACAGCTCTAGGTTACGAGCAGTACTTC

clone_size: -
d_call: -
j_call: TRBJ1-4
cdr3_length: 11
v_call: TRBV28
cdr3_aa: CASTSDRKLFF
cdr3_nt: TGTGCCAGCACCTCCGACAGAAAACTGTTTTTT

clone_size: -
d_call: -
j_call: TRBJ1-2
cdr3_length: 13
v_call: TRBV5-1
cdr3_aa: CASSFRGEEGYTF
cdr3_nt: TGCGCCAGCAGCTTCCGGGGAGAGGAGGGCTACACCTTC

clone_size: -
d_call: TRBD2
j_call: TRBJ2-5
cdr3_length: 15
v_call: TRBV5-4
cdr3_aa: CASSLKSGRAETQYF
cdr3_nt: TGTGCCAGCAGCTTGAAGAGCGGGAGGGCGGAGACCCAGTACTTC

clone_size: once
d_call: TRBD1
j_call: TRBJ1-6
cdr3_length: 15
v_call: TRBV5-4
cdr3_aa: CASSLLRDSNSPLHF
cdr3_nt: TGTGCCAGCAGCTTACTCCGGGACAGTAATTCACCCCTCCACTTT

clone_size: -
d_call: -
j_call: TRBJ2-1
cdr3_length: 17
v_call: TRBV4-3
cdr3_aa: CASSQDSAARSYNEQFF
cdr3_nt: TGCGCCAGCAGCCAAGATAGTGCGGCCCGCTCCTACAATGAGCAGTTCTTC

clone_size: -
d_call: -
j_call: TRBJ2-5
cdr3_length: 14
v_call: TRBV19
cdr3_aa: CASSRGGAWETQYF
cdr3_nt: TGTGCCAGTAGTCGCGGAGGGGCGTGGGAGACCCAGTACTTC

clone_size: few
d_call: TRBD2
j_call: TRBJ2-1
cdr3_length: 18
v_call: TRBV7-2
cdr3_aa: CASSPSGLAESSYNEQFF
cdr3_nt: TGTGCCAGCAGCCCCTCCGGACTAGCTGAGAGCTCCTACAATGAGCAGTTCTTC

clone_size: -
d_call: TRBD1
j_call: TRBJ1-3
cdr3_length: 16
v_call: TRBV4-3
cdr3_aa: CASSQGTGGSGNTIYF
cdr3_nt: TGCGCCAGCAGCCAAGGGACAGGGGGGTCTGGAAACACCATATATTTT

clone_size: -
d_call: -
j_call: TRBJ2-7
cdr3_length: 14
v_call: TRBV18
cdr3_aa: CASSPTTGAYEQYF
cdr3_nt: TGTGCCAGCTCACCGACGACAGGCGCCTACGAGCAGTACTTC

clone_size: once
d_call: -
j_call: TRBJ2-2
cdr3_length: 16
v_call: TRBV7-9
cdr3_aa: CASSSGLGGVNGELFF
cdr3_nt: TGTGCCAGCAGCTCGGGACTAGGGGGCGTTAACGGGGAGCTGTTTTTT

clone_size: few
d_call: TRBD2
j_call: TRBJ2-1
cdr3_length: 17
v_call: TRBV4-1
cdr3_aa: CASSQERRGVTYNEQFF
cdr3_nt: TGCGCCAGCAGCCAAGAGAGGCGGGGGGTTACCTACAATGAGCAGTTCTTC

clone_size: -
d_call: TRBD1
j_call: TRBJ2-1
cdr3_length: 14
v_call: TRBV18
cdr3_aa: CASSPGTGDNEQFF
cdr3_nt: TGTGCCAGCTCACCTGGGACAGGCGACAATGAGCAGTTCTTC

clone_size: -
d_call: -
j_call: TRBJ1-6
cdr3_length: 14
v_call: TRBV6-2/TRBV6-3
cdr3_aa: CASSSTVGGLPLHF
cdr3_nt: TGTGCCAGCAGTTCTACAGTGGGGGGTTTGCCCCTCCACTTT

clone_size: -
d_call: -
j_call: TRBJ1-2
cdr3_length: 13
v_call: TRBV2
cdr3_aa: CASIGRGPGGYTF
cdr3_nt: TGTGCCAGCATAGGAAGGGGCCCCGGGGGCTACACCTTC

clone_size: -
d_call: -
j_call: TRBJ1-5
cdr3_length: 15
v_call: TRBV5-1
cdr3_aa: CASSLVGIQGSPQHF
cdr3_nt: TGCGCCAGCAGCTTGGTGGGCATTCAGGGGTCACCCCAGCATTTT

clone_size: once
d_call: TRBD2
j_call: TRBJ2-5
cdr3_length: 17
v_call: TRBV7-2
cdr3_aa: CASSWLAGGRARETQYF
cdr3_nt: TGTGCCAGCAGCTGGCTAGCGGGAGGGAGGGCCCGGGAGACCCAGTACTTC

clone_size: -
d_call: TRBD1
j_call: TRBJ1-1
cdr3_length: 16
v_call: TRBV7-3
cdr3_aa: CASSLQGQTGPTEAFF
cdr3_nt: TGTGCCAGCAGCCTCCAAGGGCAGACAGGGCCCACTGAAGCTTTCTTT

clone_size: -
d_call: -
j_call: TRBJ2-2
cdr3_length: 14
v_call: TRBV19
cdr3_aa: CASSQGVEAGELFF
cdr3_nt: TGTGCCAGTAGTCAAGGGGTTGAGGCCGGGGAGCTGTTTTTT

clone_size: -
d_call: TRBD2
j_call: TRBJ2-3
cdr3_length: 14
v_call: TRBV3-1/TRBV3-2
cdr3_aa: CASSERGSTDTQYF
cdr3_nt: TGTGCCAGCAGCGAGCGGGGTAGCACAGATACGCAGTATTTT

clone_size: -
d_call: -
j_call: TRBJ1-2
cdr3_length: 13
v_call: TRBV24-1
cdr3_aa: CATSDLDWQGYTF
cdr3_nt: TGTGCCACCAGTGATTTAGACTGGCAGGGCTACACCTTC

clone_size: -
d_call: -
j_call: TRBJ1-3
cdr3_length: 13
v_call: TRBV29-1
cdr3_aa: CSVKTTGGNTIYF
cdr3_nt: TGCAGCGTTAAAACGACAGGTGGAAACACCATATATTTT

clone_size: -
d_call: TRBD1
j_call: TRBJ2-2
cdr3_length: 15
v_call: TRBV6-5
cdr3_aa: CASSSRTGNTGELFF
cdr3_nt: TGTGCCAGCAGTTCCCGGACAGGGAACACCGGGGAGCTGTTTTTT

clone_size: -
d_call: -
j_call: TRBJ1-4
cdr3_length: 13
v_call: TRBV7-2
cdr3_aa: CASSLEANEKLFF
cdr3_nt: TGTGCCAGCAGCTTAGAAGCCAATGAAAAACTGTTTTTT

clone_size: -
d_call: -
j_call: TRBJ2-3
cdr3_length: 15
v_call: TRBV5-6
cdr3_aa: CASSLRQGLTDTQYF
cdr3_nt: TGTGCCAGCAGCTTGAGACAGGGACTCACAGATACGCAGTATTTT

clone_size: -
d_call: -
j_call: TRBJ1-2
cdr3_length: 14
v_call: TRBV19
cdr3_aa: CASSIEFAGAGYTF
cdr3_nt: TGTGCCAGTAGTATAGAGTTTGCGGGGGCCGGCTACACCTTC

clone_size: -
d_call: TRBD2
j_call: TRBJ2-2
cdr3_length: 17
v_call: TRBV3-1/TRBV3-2
cdr3_aa: CASSQRAGGPSTGELFF
cdr3_nt: TGTGCCAGCAGCCAAAGAGCGGGGGGGCCAAGTACCGGGGAGCTGTTTTTT

clone_size: -
d_call: TRBD2
j_call: TRBJ2-7
cdr3_length: 14
v_call: TRBV29-1
cdr3_aa: CSVELAGGPYEQYF
cdr3_nt: TGCAGCGTTGAACTAGCGGGAGGGCCCTACGAGCAGTACTTC

clone_size: -
d_call: -
j_call: TRBJ1-5
cdr3_length: 14
v_call: TRBV13
cdr3_aa: CASSAGPNNQPQHF
cdr3_nt: TGTGCCAGCAGCGCGGGCCCTAATAATCAGCCCCAGCATTTT

clone_size: -
d_call: -
j_call: TRBJ2-7
cdr3_length: 12
v_call: TRBV7-2
cdr3_aa: CASRDLAYEQYF
cdr3_nt: TGTGCCAGCCGGGACTTAGCCTACGAGCAGTACTTC